Listed below are T cell receptor beta chains from one sample, sequenced in a study of control samples from healthy donors and cancer patients. Assay used: immunoSEQ multiplex PCR; TCRdb lists only in-frame clones, some missing. Of some 71,000 clones in the sample, 90% were seen once. The sequenced sample was PBMCs. The receptors shown here come from a woman between 50 and 59 years old with colorectal cancer. The CDR3 runs from the conserved cysteine through the conserved F or W. The D gene is left open where the match is weak. Some rows have no size entry. The others give once, few or many, or a class for an expanded clone.

v_call	d_call	j_call	clone_size	cdr3_aa	cdr3_nt
TRBV7-3	TRBD2	TRBJ2-1	once	CASSLIAGTANEQFF	TGTGCCAGCAGCTTAATAGCGGGGACCGCCAATGAGCAGTTCTTC
TRBV2	TRBD2	TRBJ2-3	few	CASSGPGGWTDTQYF	TGTGCCAGCAGCGGCCCGGGGGGATGGACAGATACGCAGTATTTT
TRBV7-9	-	TRBJ1-5	-	CASSLDPGSQHF	TGTGCCAGCAGCTTAGACCCAGGCTCTCAGCATTTT
TRBV19	-	TRBJ1-2	-	CASTPPTGYYGYTF	TGTGCCAGTACCCCCCCAACAGGATACTATGGCTACACCTTC
TRBV9	TRBD1	TRBJ1-4	-	CASSETGAHEKLFF	TGTGCCAGCAGCGAGACAGGGGCCCATGAAAAACTGTTTTTT
TRBV7-8	-	TRBJ1-5	-	CASSGGQINQPQHF	TGTGCCAGCAGCGGTGGACAGATCAATCAGCCCCAGCATTTT
TRBV6-5	-	TRBJ2-7	-	CASNDLASREQYF	TGTGCCAGTAACGATCTAGCGTCAAGGGAGCAGTACTTC
TRBV7-9	TRBD2	TRBJ2-1	-	CASSRTSGVEEQFF	TGTGCCAGCAGCCGGACTAGCGGGGTGGAGGAGCAGTTCTTC
TRBV9	-	TRBJ1-1	-	CASSGPGRGAFF	TGTGCCAGCAGCGGTCCGGGTAGAGGGGCTTTCTTT
TRBV6-4	-	TRBJ1-2	-	CASSDQPGTGGLEF	TGTGCCAGCAGTGACCAGCCTGGGACTGGGGGATTGGAGTTC
TRBV30	-	TRBJ2-5	-	CAWSVHKPTGIETQYF	TGTGCCTGGAGTGTTCATAAACCTACAGGGATAGAGACCCAGTACTTC
TRBV2	-	TRBJ2-6	-	CASKSASGANVLTF	TGTGCCAGCAAGAGCGCAAGTGGGGCCAACGTCCTGACTTTC
TRBV5-6	-	TRBJ1-2	-	CASSPTTLRGLSNYGYTF	TGTGCCAGCAGCCCTACTACCCTCAGGGGCTTATCTAACTATGGCTACACCTTC
TRBV7-8	-	TRBJ1-4	-	CASSPRYENEKLFF	TGTGCCAGCAGCCCCAGATATGAGAATGAAAAACTGTTTTTT
TRBV7-2	TRBD2	TRBJ2-5	few	CASSFGLAGGETQYF	TGTGCCAGCAGCTTTGGACTAGCGGGGGGGGAGACCCAGTACTTC
TRBV5-1	-	TRBJ2-1	-	CASSPEGVGDEQFF	TGCGCCAGCAGCCCGGAGGGGGTTGGGGATGAGCAGTTCTTC
TRBV18	-	TRBJ1-6	-	CASSLVVLQGNSPLHF	TGTGCCAGCTCACTAGTCGTTCTGCAGGGAAATTCACCCCTCCACTTT
TRBV3-1/TRBV3-2	-	TRBJ1-2	-	CASSQGGGRGYTF	TGTGCCAGCAGCCAAGGTGGGGGCCGGGGCTACACCTTC
TRBV5-6	-	TRBJ2-5	-	CASSLIGRQETQYF	TGTGCCAGCAGCTTGATCGGTCGACAAGAGACCCAGTACTTC
TRBV5-4	-	TRBJ2-1	-	CASSLATRYNTYNEQFF	TGTGCCAGCAGCTTGGCGACACGCTATAACACCTACAATGAGCAGTTCTTC
TRBV6-5	-	TRBJ2-7	-	CALVEDSSYEQYF	TGTGCTTTAGTGGAGGACTCCTCCTACGAGCAGTACTTC
TRBV19	-	TRBJ1-6	-	CASSMGRANSPLHF	TGTGCCAGTAGTATGGGCAGGGCAAATTCACCCCTCCACTTT
TRBV27	TRBD2	TRBJ2-3	once	CASRFSGEGTDTQYF	TGTGCCAGCAGATTTAGCGGGGAGGGCACAGATACGCAGTATTTT
TRBV27	TRBD1	TRBJ2-6	-	CASTRDRVGSGANVLTF	TGTGCCAGCACAAGGGACAGGGTCGGCTCTGGGGCCAACGTCCTGACTTTC
TRBV5-1	TRBD2	TRBJ2-1	-	CASSVNSGAHGDEQFF	TGCGCCAGCAGCGTAAACAGCGGGGCCCACGGGGATGAGCAGTTCTTC
TRBV18	-	TRBJ1-3	-	CASSPEPNSGNTIYF	TGTGCCAGCTCTCCCGAGCCGAACTCTGGAAACACCATATATTTT
TRBV2	TRBD2	TRBJ2-1	-	CASRSGTSNVDEQFF	TGTGCCAGCAGGAGCGGGACTAGCAATGTCGATGAGCAGTTCTTC
TRBV6-5	-	TRBJ1-1	-	CASSSTTEGGAAAFF	TGTGCCAGCAGCTCCACTACTGAGGGAGGGGCTGCAGCTTTCTTT
TRBV27	-	TRBJ1-6	-	CASSLPGAASPLHF	TGTGCCAGCAGTTTGCCGGGTGCTGCTTCACCCCTCCACTTT
TRBV7-2	-	TRBJ1-1	once	CASSWSLNTEAFF	TGTGCCAGCAGCTGGAGCCTGAACACTGAAGCTTTCTTT
TRBV19	TRBD1	TRBJ2-2	-	CASLQGAGTGELFF	TGTGCCAGCCTACAGGGGGCGGGCACCGGGGAGCTGTTTTTT
TRBV10-2	-	TRBJ2-7	-	CASSEGGEQYF	TGCGCCAGCAGTGAGGGGGGCGAGCAGTACTTC
TRBV7-3	-	TRBJ2-3	-	CASSDGGYTDTQYF	TGTGCCAGCAGCGACGGAGGATACACAGATACGCAGTATTTT
TRBV21-1	-	TRBJ2-3	-	CASRRGFPGTDHTDTQYF	TGTGCCAGCAGGAGGGGCTTTCCCGGGACAGACCACACAGATACGCAGTATTTT
TRBV2	TRBD1	TRBJ1-2	medium-sized	CASRADRANYGYTF	TGTGCCAGCAGGGCGGACAGGGCTAACTATGGCTACACCTTC